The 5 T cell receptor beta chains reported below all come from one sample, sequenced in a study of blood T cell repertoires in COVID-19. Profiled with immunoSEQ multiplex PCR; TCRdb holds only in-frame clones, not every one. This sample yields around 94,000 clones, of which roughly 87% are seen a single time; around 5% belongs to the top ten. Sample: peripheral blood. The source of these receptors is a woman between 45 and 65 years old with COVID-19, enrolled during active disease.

CDR3 bases: TGTGCCAGTAGTTTCGACAGCTCCTACGAGCAGTACTTC. This codes for CASSFDSSYEQYF. The chain couples TRBV19 to TRBJ2-7, with a possible D match to TRBD1 (5 bases). This CDR3 has 13 amino acids. In germline, CDR1 is LNHDA, CDR2 SQIVND (reference sequence). Trimming shortened V by 5 bases and J by 0 bases, and 8 bases separated the two germline ends.

DNA of the CDR3: TGTGCCAGCACTCACGGGGGGGGCATCTACGAGCAGTACTTC. It is translated as CASTHGGGIYEQYF. The chain employs TRBV2 and TRBJ2-7, with 8 positions matching TRBD2. CDR3 length: 14 residues. CDR1 is SNHLY and CDR2 is FYNNEI in the germline V gene. With 7 bases clipped from V and 3 bases from J, the junction kept 8 bases outside the gene matches.

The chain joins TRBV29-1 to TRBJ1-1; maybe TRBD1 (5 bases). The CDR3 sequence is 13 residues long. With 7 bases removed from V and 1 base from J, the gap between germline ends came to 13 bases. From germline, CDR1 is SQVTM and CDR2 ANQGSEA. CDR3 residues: CSAGGARNTEAFF. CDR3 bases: TGCAGCGCCGGAGGGGCGCGGAACACTGAAGCTTTCTTT.

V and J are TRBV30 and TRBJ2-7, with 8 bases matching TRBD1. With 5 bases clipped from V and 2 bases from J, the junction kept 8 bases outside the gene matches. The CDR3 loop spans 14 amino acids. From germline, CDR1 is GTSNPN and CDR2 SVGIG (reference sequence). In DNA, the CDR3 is TGTGCCTGGGCGACTTGGGACAGGACCTACGAGCAGTACTTC. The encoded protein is CAWATWDRTYEQYF.

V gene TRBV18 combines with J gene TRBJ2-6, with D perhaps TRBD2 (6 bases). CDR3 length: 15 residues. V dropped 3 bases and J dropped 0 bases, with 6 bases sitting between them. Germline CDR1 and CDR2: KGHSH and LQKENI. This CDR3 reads CASSPGGSGANVLTF. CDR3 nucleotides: TGTGCCAGCTCACCGGGGGGCTCTGGGGCCAACGTCCTGACTTTC.